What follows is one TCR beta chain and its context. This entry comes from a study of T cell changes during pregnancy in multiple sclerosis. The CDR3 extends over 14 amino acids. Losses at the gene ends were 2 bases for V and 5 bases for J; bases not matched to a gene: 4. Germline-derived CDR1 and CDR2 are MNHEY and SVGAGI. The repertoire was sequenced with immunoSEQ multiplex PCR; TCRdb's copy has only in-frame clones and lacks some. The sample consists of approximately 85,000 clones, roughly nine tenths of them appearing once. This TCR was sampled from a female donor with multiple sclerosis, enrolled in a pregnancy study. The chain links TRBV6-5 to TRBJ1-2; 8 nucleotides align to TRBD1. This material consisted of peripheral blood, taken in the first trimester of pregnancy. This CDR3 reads CASSYTDRAYGYTF. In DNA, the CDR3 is TGTGCCAGCAGTTACACGGACAGGGCGTATGGCTACACCTTC.